Listed below are T cell receptor beta chains from one sample, sequenced in a study of tumor-infiltrating lymphocytes in primary liver carcinoma. TCRdb re-called the multiplex PCR reads through MiXCR, storing one row per CDR3 protein. The top ten clones hold about 6.5% of a sample with 330,000 or so distinct CDR3 sequences, 65% of them seen once. Sequencing was done on a sample of peripheral blood. The source is a man aged 40-55 years with primary liver carcinoma and hepatitis B virus infection. Each CDR3 is given with its conserved first and last residue. Fields, in order: D gene, V gene, clone size, J gene, CDR3 DNA, CDR3 protein. A D gene is named only where the DNA matches it firmly. The size entry is marked missing in some rows and otherwise reads once, few, many or a size class.

D: -
V: TRBV6-5
size: -
J: TRBJ1-1
DNA: TGTGCCAGCAGTTCCCAAGGACAAGCCTACACTCAAGCTTTCTTT
CDR3: CASSSQGQAYTQAFF

D: -
V: TRBV11-2
size: -
J: TRBJ2-3
DNA: TGTACCAACACCTTAGGTCCCGAAGAGGTCACAGATACGCAGTATTTT
CDR3: CTNTLGPEEVTDTQYF

D: -
V: TRBV29-1
size: -
J: TRBJ2-3
DNA: TGCAACGCCTCCAGGGAGGGCACAGATACGCAGTATTTT
CDR3: CNASREGTDTQYF

D: -
V: TRBV7-8
size: -
J: TRBJ2-1
DNA: TGTGGCAGCAGCACGCTGCCTCGTGGCTCCTACAATGAGCGGTTCTTC
CDR3: CGSSTLPRGSYNERFF

D: TRBD1
V: TRBV28
size: -
J: TRBJ1-2
DNA: TGTGCCAGCATTGCCTGGACAGGGGACGATGGCTACACCTTC
CDR3: CASIAWTGDDGYTF

D: -
V: TRBV6-5
size: many
J: TRBJ2-3
DNA: TGTGCCAGCAGCCGACCCGAGAATACGCAGTATTTT
CDR3: CASSRPENTQYF

D: -
V: TRBV11-2
size: -
J: TRBJ2-7
DNA: TGTGCCAGCAGCTTAGGTGGGTTCCGGGGGTACGAGCAGCACTTC
CDR3: CASSLGGFRGYEQHF

D: -
V: TRBV5-6
size: few
J: TRBJ2-7
DNA: TGTGCCAGCAGCTTGTTCCAGACCTCCTACGAGCAGTACTTC
CDR3: CASSLFQTSYEQYF

D: TRBD2
V: TRBV11-3
size: -
J: TRBJ2-7
DNA: TGTGTCAGCTGTAGTGGGACTAGCTTCGAGCAGTACTTC
CDR3: CVSCSGTSFEQYF

D: TRBD2
V: TRBV11-2
size: -
J: TRBJ2-3
DNA: TGTGCCAGCACCTTAGAAACTGGGAGGGGAAAACGAGATACGCATTATTTT
CDR3: CASTLETGRGKRDTHYF

D: -
V: TRBV10-3
size: -
J: TRBJ1-5
DNA: TGTGCCATCAGTGAGTCGGGCGATAGCAATCAGCCCCAGCATTTT
CDR3: CAISESGDSNQPQHF

D: -
V: TRBV7-3
size: few
J: TRBJ2-7
DNA: TGTGCCAGCAGCTTAATGGCGGCAGACTCCTACGAGCAGTACTTC
CDR3: CASSLMAADSYEQYF

D: TRBD2
V: TRBV11-3
size: -
J: TRBJ2-2
DNA: TGTGCCAGCAGCGTAGCGGGGTCCGAGGAGCTGTTTTTT
CDR3: CASSVAGSEELFF

D: -
V: TRBV11-2
size: -
J: TRBJ2-7
DNA: TGTGCCAGCAGCTCAGGTTTCACGGTTTACGAGCAATACTTC
CDR3: CASSSGFTVYEQYF

D: TRBD2
V: TRBV11-2
size: -
J: TRBJ2-5
DNA: TGTGCCAGCAGCTTAGAGGAAGCGACTAGCGCAGCAGAGACCCAGTACTTC
CDR3: CASSLEEATSAAETQYF

D: -
V: TRBV28
size: -
J: TRBJ2-3
DNA: TGTGCCTGCAGTTCCCTTAGCGGAACTAGCACAGATACGCAGTATTTT
CDR3: CACSSLSGTSTDTQYF

D: -
V: TRBV29-1
size: many
J: TRBJ1-2
DNA: TGCAGCGTAGGGGGAACAGACTTCGGCTACACCTTC
CDR3: CSVGGTDFGYTF

D: TRBD2
V: TRBV20-1
size: -
J: TRBJ2-7
DNA: TGCAGTGCCGTCCTAGCGGGATGGGCCTACGAGCAGTACTTC
CDR3: CSAVLAGWAYEQYF

D: TRBD1
V: TRBV5-1
size: -
J: TRBJ2-1
DNA: TGCGCCAGCAGCTCAGGACAGGAGTACTATGAGCAGTTCTTC
CDR3: CASSSGQEYYEQFF

D: -
V: TRBV2
size: -
J: TRBJ2-2
DNA: TGTGCCAGCAGCGCGGGACTTTTTGGGGCCACCGGGGAGCTGTTTTTT
CDR3: CASSAGLFGATGELFF

D: TRBD1
V: TRBV28
size: -
J: TRBJ1-5
DNA: TGTGCCAGCAGTTCATTCGGGACAGGGGGAGGCAGCAAACAGCCCCAGCATTTT
CDR3: CASSSFGTGGGSKQPQHF

D: -
V: TRBV5-1
size: -
J: TRBJ2-1
DNA: TGCGCCAGCAGCTACAGCGTGGATGAGCAGTTCTTC
CDR3: CASSYSVDEQFF

D: -
V: TRBV12-5
size: -
J: TRBJ1-3
DNA: TGTGCTAGTAGTTCCGCGTTGGGAAACACCATATATTTT
CDR3: CASSSALGNTIYF

D: -
V: TRBV5-4
size: many
J: TRBJ1-2
DNA: TGTGCCAGCAGCTTGGAAAGCTATGGCTACACCTTC
CDR3: CASSLESYGYTF

D: -
V: TRBV7-9
size: few
J: TRBJ1-2
DNA: TGTGCCAGCAGCTTAGCCCCAGGGTTCGTCTATGGCTACACCTTC
CDR3: CASSLAPGFVYGYTF

D: -
V: TRBV11-2
size: -
J: TRBJ1-2
DNA: TGTGCCAGCAGCGTGGAACCCTCCCTTTATGGCTACACCTTC
CDR3: CASSVEPSLYGYTF

D: -
V: TRBV11-2
size: -
J: TRBJ2-3
DNA: TGTGCCAGCGGCTTAATCGGGTCCGATACAGATACGCAGTATTTT
CDR3: CASGLIGSDTDTQYF

D: -
V: TRBV12-3/TRBV12-4
size: few
J: TRBJ1-1
DNA: TGTGCCAGCAGCCTTACAGGACATTCGAACACTGAAGCTTTCTTT
CDR3: CASSLTGHSNTEAFF

D: -
V: TRBV28
size: -
J: TRBJ1-5
DNA: TGTGCCAGCAGTTTATTTCGGGGTGCGGGCAATCAGCCCCAGCATTTT
CDR3: CASSLFRGAGNQPQHF

D: -
V: TRBV4-3
size: -
J: TRBJ1-4
DNA: TGCACCAGCAGCCAAGATCGAGGAGAAAAACTGTTTTTT
CDR3: CTSSQDRGEKLFF

D: TRBD2
V: TRBV6-6
size: many
J: TRBJ2-2
DNA: TGTGCCAGCGCTTCCGCTACTAGCGGGTCGAACACCGGGGAGCTGTTTTTT
CDR3: CASASATSGSNTGELFF

D: -
V: TRBV29-1
size: -
J: TRBJ2-1
DNA: TGCAGCAACCGCTTTGGGGAGCAGCTCTTC
CDR3: CSNRFGEQLF

D: -
V: TRBV11-2
size: -
J: TRBJ1-4
DNA: TGTGCCAGCAGCCTAGAGGGCGGGGCCTTAGAAAAACTGTTTTTT
CDR3: CASSLEGGALEKLFF

D: -
V: TRBV11-1
size: -
J: TRBJ2-2
DNA: TGTGCTAGCAGCCCCTACACAGGCACCGGGGGGCTGTTTTTT
CDR3: CASSPYTGTGGLFF

D: -
V: TRBV29-1
size: -
J: TRBJ1-1
DNA: TGCAGCGTTGGATCGGGCAGCATTGCTGAAGCTTTCTTT
CDR3: CSVGSGSIAEAFF

D: -
V: TRBV29-1
size: many
J: TRBJ1-2
DNA: TGCAGCGTTGAAGGAAATAGCTATGGCTACACCTTC
CDR3: CSVEGNSYGYTF

D: -
V: TRBV13
size: -
J: TRBJ2-7
DNA: TGTGCCAGCAGCTTACAGGGGACGGAATACGAGCAGTACTTC
CDR3: CASSLQGTEYEQYF

D: TRBD2
V: TRBV11-2
size: once
J: TRBJ2-2
DNA: TGTGCCAGCAGCCCCCGGGAGGTAATCGGGGAGCTGTTTTTT
CDR3: CASSPREVIGELFF

D: -
V: TRBV4-3
size: -
J: TRBJ1-2
DNA: TGCGTCAGCAGCCAAGATAGCCCAGACTCCCTCTTTACCTTC
CDR3: CVSSQDSPDSLFTF

D: -
V: TRBV6-2/TRBV6-3
size: -
J: TRBJ2-5
DNA: TGTGCCAGCAGACCGGGATTAGAGACCCAGTACTTC
CDR3: CASRPGLETQYF

D: -
V: TRBV6-5
size: -
J: TRBJ2-6
DNA: TGTGCCAGCAGTTACTCTCAACGTGCCTTGATGGGAGGCTACTCTGGGGCCAACGTCCTGACTTTC
CDR3: CASSYSQRALMGGYSGANVLTF

D: -
V: TRBV11-2
size: -
J: TRBJ2-1
DNA: TGTGCCAGCGGCTTAAACGGCTTGCGGACCAATGAGCAGTTCTTC
CDR3: CASGLNGLRTNEQFF

D: -
V: TRBV5-6
size: many
J: TRBJ2-2
DNA: TGTGCCAGCAGCTTGGAATGGGGAACCGGGGAGCTGTTTTTT
CDR3: CASSLEWGTGELFF

D: TRBD1
V: TRBV11-2
size: few
J: TRBJ2-5
DNA: TGTGCCAGCAGCCGCTACAGGACAGGTGGGGAGACCCAGTACTTC
CDR3: CASSRYRTGGETQYF

D: -
V: TRBV11-2
size: medium-sized
J: TRBJ1-6
DNA: TGTGCCAGCAGCCCACTCCTGAGCTCCTATAATTCACCCCTCCACTTT
CDR3: CASSPLLSSYNSPLHF

D: -
V: TRBV11-3
size: -
J: TRBJ2-2
DNA: TGTGCCAGCAGCTTACGACTAGATTTAAAGGGCAGACGTTCCCGGGGAGCTGTTTTT
CDR3: CASSLRLDLKGRRSRGAVF

D: TRBD1
V: TRBV28
size: many
J: TRBJ2-3
DNA: TGTGCCAGCAGGTCCCCCGGGACAGGGGGCCCAGATACGCAGTATTTT
CDR3: CASRSPGTGGPDTQYF

D: -
V: TRBV6-6
size: -
J: TRBJ2-7
DNA: TGTGCCAGCAGTTACTCGGCAAGGGGAGAGGAGCAGTACTTC
CDR3: CASSYSARGEEQYF

D: -
V: TRBV14
size: -
J: TRBJ2-7
DNA: TGTGCCAGCAGCCCAATGCCGACGGTCCAGGGCCTCGAGCAGTATTTC
CDR3: CASSPMPTVQGLEQYF

D: TRBD2
V: TRBV28
size: -
J: TRBJ2-1
DNA: TGTGCTAGCAGTTGCCTCGGACTAGCGGGACGCAATGAGCAGTTCTTC
CDR3: CASSCLGLAGRNEQFF

D: TRBD1
V: TRBV11-2
size: -
J: TRBJ1-1
DNA: TGTGCCAGCAACTTAGGGGACAGGGGGCTCGTGAACACTGAAGCCTTCTTT
CDR3: CASNLGDRGLVNTEAFF

D: -
V: TRBV5-1
size: few
J: TRBJ2-5
DNA: TGCGCCAGCAGCTTGTCGGCAGCTCAAGAGACCCAGTACTTC
CDR3: CASSLSAAQETQYF

D: -
V: TRBV6-2/TRBV6-3
size: many
J: TRBJ2-7
DNA: TGTGCCAGCTCCCGGGGGAACCTCGCCTACGAGCAGTACTTC
CDR3: CASSRGNLAYEQYF

D: -
V: TRBV11-2
size: medium-sized
J: TRBJ2-3
DNA: TGTGCCAGCAGCTTAGAGACTTTGGATACGCAGTATTTT
CDR3: CASSLETLDTQYF

D: -
V: TRBV11-2
size: many
J: TRBJ1-2
DNA: TGTGCCAGTGGCCCGGGGGTTAACTATGGCTACACCTTC
CDR3: CASGPGVNYGYTF

D: TRBD1
V: TRBV11-2
size: -
J: TRBJ1-1
DNA: TGTGCCAACAGCTTAGACAGGGGGCGGCTCACTGAAGATTTCTTT
CDR3: CANSLDRGRLTEDFF

D: -
V: TRBV6-6
size: -
J: TRBJ1-1
DNA: TGTGCCAGCAGGGAGGGTACCGAAGCTTCCTTT
CDR3: CASREGTEASF

D: -
V: TRBV6-6
size: -
J: TRBJ2-7
DNA: TGTACCAGCAGTTACGGGCGGTACTACGAGCAGTACTTC
CDR3: CTSSYGRYYEQYF

D: TRBD1
V: TRBV29-1
size: many
J: TRBJ1-2
DNA: TGCAGCGTTGAAGGAGGGACAGAGGCCTATGGCTACACCTTC
CDR3: CSVEGGTEAYGYTF